This TCR beta chain emerged from a study of shared clonotypes between healthy human individuals. Regarding the study as a whole: What limited the represented genetic and exposure-history diversity was the small number of donors.

At deep level, the assay was performed. Profiled with immunoSEQ multiplex PCR; TCRdb holds only in-frame clones, not every one. The sample holds about 470,000 clones; roughly 77% are singletons and the top ten take roughly 13%. In this sample, this clone turned up a few times. The target antigen is unknown. V was cut by 2 bases and J by 4 bases, with 11 bases left in between. The CDR3 spans 14 residues. Per germline, CDR1 SGHTA and CDR2 FQGNSA. The sequenced sample was PBMCs. The V call is TRBV7-2, the J call TRBJ1-2; D might be TRBD1 (5 bases). The receptor's source is a woman between 35 and 50 years old in good health. Some clones in this sample may be carry-over from other donors' samples. The CDR3 DNA follows: TGTGCCAGCAGCTTACCCACAGGACCCTATGGCTACACCTTC. It specifies CASSLPTGPYGYTF.